The 8 T cell receptor beta chains presented below share a single source sample, sequenced in a study of OX40 agonist ivuxolimab in advanced cancers. Sequenced by immunoSEQ multiplex PCR; TCRdb stores in-frame clones only, minus some. Altogether 55,000 to 70,000 clones are present, approximately 83% being singletons, with the ten largest covering around 0.9%. Sequences were derived from CD4+ or CD8+ T cells sorted from blood, sampled in a trial of the OX40 agonist ivuxolimab. These receptor sequences come from an adult with an advanced solid tumor such as melanoma, head and neck, liver or kidney cancer.

The chain links TRBV9 to TRBJ1-3; a possible D gene is TRBD1 (5 bases). This CDR3 spans 16 amino acids. From germline, CDR1 is SGDLS and CDR2 YYNGEE. Trimming cost V 5 bases and J 0 bases, with 15 bases left between them. CDR3 in amino acids: CASSKSGQLSGNTIYF. The CDR3 DNA is TGTGCCAGCAGTAAATCTGGACAACTCTCTGGAAACACCATATATTTT. The variable domain in full, completed from reference TRBV9 and TRBJ1-3, reads DSGVTQTPKHLITATGQRVTLRCSPRSGDLSVYWYQQSLDQGLQFLIQYYNGEERAKGNILERFSAQQFPDLHSELNLSSLELGDSALYFCASSKSGQLSGNTIYFGEGSWLTVV.

This clone was seen once. The rearrangement joins TRBV5-6 to TRBJ2-3, with TRBD1 identical over 9 bases. The ends lost 1 base at V and 4 bases at J; junction bases unmatched: 7. This CDR3 region has 16 residues. CDR1 SGHDT and CDR2 YYEEEE come from the germline V gene. CDR3 in DNA: TGTGCCAGCAGCTTGAGCCCGGGACAGGGCCCAGATACGCAGTATTTT. Translating it yields CASSLSPGQGPDTQYF. The full variable domain, with the rest looked up from reference TRBV5-6 and TRBJ2-3, is DAGVTQSPTHLIKTRGQQVTLRCSPKSGHDTVSWYQQALGQGPQFIFQYYEEEERQRGNFPDRFSGHQFPNYSSELNVNALLLGDSALYLCASSLSPGQGPDTQYFGPGTRLTVL.

The chain couples TRBV9 to TRBJ2-3; 9 positions agree with TRBD2. The CDR3 covers 15 residues. V shed 0 bases, J shed 1 base, and the junction held 0 bases outside the gene matches. Germline values: CDR1 SGDLS, CDR2 YYNGEE. The CDR3 nucleotides are TGTGCCAGCAGCGTAGGGACTAGCGGCACAGATACGCAGTATTTT. This sequence encodes CASSVGTSGTDTQYF. Looking up the rest from reference TRBV9 and TRBJ2-3 gives the full variable domain: DSGVTQTPKHLITATGQRVTLRCSPRSGDLSVYWYQQSLDQGLQFLIQYYNGEERAKGNILERFSAQQFPDLHSELNLSSLELGDSALYFCASSVGTSGTDTQYFGPGTRLTVL.

The rearrangement links TRBV19 to TRBJ2-6, with D uncertain. In germline, CDR1 is LNHDA, CDR2 SQIVND (reference sequence). Trimming took off 10 bases at V and 0 bases at J, with 10 bases between the two ends. The CDR3 consists of 14 residues. CDR3 DNA: TGTGCCACCGCTGAGTTCTCTGGGGCCAACGTCCTGACTTTC. Encoded protein: CATAEFSGANVLTF.

This rearrangement joins TRBV5-6 to TRBJ1-1, with D possibly TRBD1 on 5 matching bases. The CDR3 is made up of 15 amino acids. V lost 2 bases and J lost 0, with 11 bases in between. The germline CDR1 and CDR2 sequences are SGHDT and YYEEEE. CDR3 sequence reads: CASSLVGVLNTEAFF. In nucleotides, the CDR3 is TGTGCCAGCAGCTTAGTGGGGGTCTTGAACACTGAAGCTTTCTTT.

V gene TRBV4-1 combines with J gene TRBJ1-1; no reliable D call. CDR3 length: 14 amino acids. Trimming removed 7 bases from V and 4 bases from J, with 16 bases in between. Germline values: CDR1 MGHRA, CDR2 YSYEKL. In nucleotides, the CDR3 is TGCGCCAGCACCCCGACACGCAGTCTCACTGAAGCTTTCTTT. This gives the protein CASTPTRSLTEAFF.

The count of this clone is one. V is TRBV14 and J is TRBJ2-7; D gene unclear. There are 13 residues in the CDR3. V was clipped by 0 bases and J by 4 bases, with 7 bases between them. Germline assignment: CDR1 SGHDN and CDR2 FVKESK. CDR3 coding DNA: TGTGCCAGCAGCCAAGATCCGAGTTACGAGCAGTACTTC. Its protein product is CASSQDPSYEQYF.

This clone came up a few times. One end of the junction fails to match germline, which may point to a read error. This chain joins TRBV20-1 and TRBJ2-5; D may be TRBD2 (5 bases). The germline CDR1 and CDR2 sequences are DFQATT and SNEGSKA (reference sequence). The CDR3 loop spans 9 amino acids. The CDR3 sequence is CQPGETQYF. The CDR3 DNA follows: TGTCAACCGGGGGAGACCCAGTACTTC.